The rows below give T cell receptor beta chains drawn from one sample of a study of blood T cell repertoires in COVID-19. Only in-frame clones appear in the TCRdb table, and some are missing; sequencing was by immunoSEQ multiplex PCR. The sample shows 150,000 to 200,000 clones, over 75% of them seen only once. Sequenced: peripheral blood. These receptor sequences come from a woman aged 80 or over with acute or convalescent COVID-19. Both conserved end residues are part of each CDR3. The D gene is left open where the match is weak. Where a row states a size, it is once, few, many or the class of an expanded clone; other rows omit it.

d_call	v_call	clone_size	j_call	cdr3_nt	cdr3_aa
NA	TRBV7-9	NA	TRBJ2-3	TGTGCCAGCAGCTTCGATGTAGGGGCAGGCGCAGATACGCAGTATTTT	CASSFDVGAGADTQYF
NA	TRBV6-5	NA	TRBJ1-1	TGTGCCAGCAGTTACGGGCAGAGAGAAGCTTTCTTT	CASSYGQREAFF
TRBD1	TRBV2	NA	TRBJ2-2	TGTGCCAGCAATCCGAGGACAGGGCGGACCGGGGAGCTGTTTTTT	CASNPRTGRTGELFF
NA	TRBV5-1	NA	TRBJ1-2	TGCGCCAGCAGCTTGGTAGAGGGAAACTATGGCTACACCTTC	CASSLVEGNYGYTF
TRBD1	TRBV7-8	few	TRBJ1-6	TGTGCCAGCAGCTTAGAGGGGACAGGATGGAATTCACCCCTCCACTTT	CASSLEGTGWNSPLHF
NA	TRBV11-1	NA	TRBJ2-1	TGTGCCAGCAGCTCTCGGATTAGCGGAAAACACAATGAGCAGTTCTTC	CASSSRISGKHNEQFF
TRBD1	TRBV19	NA	TRBJ1-4	TGTGCCAGTAGTACCCTCCAGGGGGCTTTGGAAAAACTGTTTTTT	CASSTLQGALEKLFF
TRBD2	TRBV3-1/TRBV3-2	NA	TRBJ2-3	TGTGCCACCCAAAATAAGCGGGACCTGACAGATACGCAGTATTTT	CATQNKRDLTDTQYF
TRBD2	TRBV4-3	NA	TRBJ2-3	TGCGCCAGCAGCCAACCCAATCGACTAGCGGGGGAGGGTTCTGATACGCAGTATTTT	CASSQPNRLAGEGSDTQYF
TRBD2	TRBV5-1	NA	TRBJ2-3	TGCGCCAGCAGCGAAGGACTAGCGAGGACAGATACGCAGTATTTT	CASSEGLARTDTQYF
NA	TRBV6-1	NA	TRBJ1-5	TGTGCCAGCAGTGACCATGGGGGGGGGATTCAGCCCCAGCATTTT	CASSDHGGGIQPQHF
NA	TRBV11-3	NA	TRBJ2-3	TGTGCCAGCAGTAGATCAGGGAGGACCACAGATACGCAGTATTTT	CASSRSGRTTDTQYF
NA	TRBV5-4	NA	TRBJ1-2	TGTGCCAGCAGCTTGGATGACAGACTCTATGGCTACACCTTC	CASSLDDRLYGYTF
TRBD2	TRBV19	NA	TRBJ2-5	TGTGCCAGTATTGTGGCGCCTAGCGGGGGGAGAGAGACCCAGTACTTC	CASIVAPSGGRETQYF
TRBD1	TRBV7-2	few	TRBJ1-5	TGTGCCAGCAGCCTGGACAGGGTCAGGCAGCCCCAGCATTTT	CASSLDRVRQPQHF
NA	TRBV4-1	NA	TRBJ1-6	TGCGCCAGCAGCCAAGCGGGAGGGACCGGGGGTTCACCCCTCCACTTT	CASSQAGGTGGSPLHF
TRBD2	TRBV7-6	NA	TRBJ2-1	TGTGCCAGCAGCCTTTCCGCGGGGGGGCTCAATGAGCAGTTCTTC	CASSLSAGGLNEQFF
NA	TRBV12-5	NA	TRBJ1-1	TGTGCTAGTGGTTTGGTACGATCGGGGAACACTGAAGCTTTCTTT	CASGLVRSGNTEAFF
NA	TRBV3-1/TRBV3-2	NA	TRBJ2-1	TGTGCCAGCAGCCCCCGATCCGGGGGGCACTACAATGAGCAGTTCTTC	CASSPRSGGHYNEQFF
NA	TRBV25-1	NA	TRBJ1-1	TGTGCCAGCAGTGAATTGCGAGAGAACACTGAAGCTTTCTTT	CASSELRENTEAFF
TRBD1	TRBV19	NA	TRBJ1-2	TGTGCCTCGCGACCGGGACAGGGAATTAACTATGGCTACACCTTC	CASRPGQGINYGYTF
TRBD2	TRBV7-9	NA	TRBJ2-3	TGTGCCAGCAGACTAGCGGGAGACACAGATACGCAGTATTTT	CASRLAGDTDTQYF
TRBD1	TRBV10-3	NA	TRBJ1-2	TGTGCCATCAGTACCCCCGTCCGGGACAGGGGGTCAGGCTACACCTTC	CAISTPVRDRGSGYTF
NA	TRBV5-6	NA	TRBJ2-2	TGTGCCAGCAGGAAGGGACTCACAGGGGTAGAGCTGTTTTTT	CASRKGLTGVELFF
NA	TRBV29-1	NA	TRBJ2-7	TGCAGCGTTGGTTCGGGGTACGAGCAGTACTTC	CSVGSGYEQYF
TRBD1	TRBV5-4	NA	TRBJ2-2	TGTGCCAGCAGCTTGGACAGGGGGACCTCGAACACCGGGGAGCTGTTTTTT	CASSLDRGTSNTGELFF
NA	TRBV15	NA	TRBJ1-5	TGTGCCACCAGCAGGGTATCCTTGGAGGGTCAGCCCCAGCATTTT	CATSRVSLEGQPQHF
NA	TRBV5-6	NA	TRBJ2-3	TGTGCCAGCAGCTTGTCGTGGAGTAGCGAGTATTTT	CASSLSWSSEYF
TRBD2	TRBV10-3	NA	TRBJ2-5	TGTGCCAACACGACCCCGGGGGGGGCCCAGTACTTC	CANTTPGGAQYF
TRBD2	TRBV2	NA	TRBJ2-1	TGTGCCAGCAGGAAACTAGCGGGAGGCCACAATGAGCAGTTCTTC	CASRKLAGGHNEQFF
NA	TRBV19	NA	TRBJ2-2	TGTGCCAGCCATACAGGGAACACCGGGGAGCTGTTTTTT	CASHTGNTGELFF
TRBD2	TRBV3-1/TRBV3-2	NA	TRBJ2-7	TGTGCCAGCAGCCACCTGGGACTAGCGGGGGGCTACGAGCAGTACTTC	CASSHLGLAGGYEQYF
NA	TRBV5-4	NA	TRBJ1-1	TGTGCCAGCAGCTTGGGGGGGCCCTTGAACACTGAAGCTTTCTTT	CASSLGGPLNTEAFF
NA	TRBV5-4	NA	TRBJ2-2	TGTGCCAGCAGCTTGGATACCGCTCCGGGGGGCGCGAACACCGGGGAGCTGTTTTTT	CASSLDTAPGGANTGELFF
NA	TRBV9	NA	TRBJ2-2	TGTGCCAGCAGCGTAGGGGCTAGCCCAACCGGGGAGCTGTTTTTT	CASSVGASPTGELFF
TRBD2	TRBV7-2	NA	TRBJ2-1	TGTGCCAGCAGCGAGACTAGCTCGGGGGAGCAGTTCTTC	CASSETSSGEQFF
TRBD1	TRBV3-1/TRBV3-2	NA	TRBJ2-7	TGTGCCAGCAGAAGGACAGGGGCTTCCGCCGAGCAGTACTTC	CASRRTGASAEQYF
NA	TRBV12-3/TRBV12-4	NA	TRBJ2-1	TGTGCCAGCAGAGTGGAGGATGAGCAGTTCTTC	CASRVEDEQFF
NA	TRBV7-8	once	TRBJ1-1	TGTGCCAGCAGCCTTTGGGGGGTTGCTTTCTTT	CASSLWGVAFF
NA	TRBV5-4	NA	TRBJ1-1	TGTGCCAGCAGCTTGGGACAGCAAGCTTTCTTT	CASSLGQQAFF
NA	TRBV6-5	once	TRBJ2-5	TGTGCCAGCAGTTACTCGATTAGCGCACAAGAGACCCAGTACTTC	CASSYSISAQETQYF
NA	TRBV9	NA	TRBJ1-3	TGTGCCAGCAGCTCATCAACTCAGGGATTCTCTGGAAACACCATATATTTT	CASSSSTQGFSGNTIYF
NA	TRBV7-2	NA	TRBJ2-2	TGTGCCAGCAGGGACAGCCGGAACACCGGGGAGCTGTTTTTT	CASRDSRNTGELFF
TRBD1	TRBV2	NA	TRBJ2-7	TGTGCCAGCGGGACAGGGGGCGGCGAGCAGTACTTC	CASGTGGGEQYF
TRBD2	TRBV5-5	NA	TRBJ2-7	TGTGCCAGCAGCGTGACTAGCGGGAGGGAATACGAGCAGTACTTC	CASSVTSGREYEQYF
NA	TRBV3-1/TRBV3-2	NA	TRBJ1-1	TGTGCCAGCAGTCGGGGGGCTGAAGCTTTCTTT	CASSRGAEAFF
NA	TRBV2	NA	TRBJ2-6	TGTGCCAGCAGACGGGACTCTGGGGCCAACGTCCTGACTTTC	CASRRDSGANVLTF
TRBD1	TRBV12-5	NA	TRBJ1-1	TGTGCTAGTGGTTTGGGCCGCGGACAGGGGGCGACTGAAGCTTTCTTT	CASGLGRGQGATEAFF
NA	TRBV12-5	NA	TRBJ1-3	TGTGCTAGTGGGCGACAGGTCGGACACACCATATATTTT	CASGRQVGHTIYF
NA	TRBV6-2/TRBV6-3	few	TRBJ1-2	TGTGCCAGCAGCCCCGGTGCGGGGGGCGTATATGGCTACACCTTC	CASSPGAGGVYGYTF
NA	TRBV7-9	NA	TRBJ2-5	TGTGCCAGCAGCTTATACGAGAGGGAGACCCAGTACTTC	CASSLYERETQYF